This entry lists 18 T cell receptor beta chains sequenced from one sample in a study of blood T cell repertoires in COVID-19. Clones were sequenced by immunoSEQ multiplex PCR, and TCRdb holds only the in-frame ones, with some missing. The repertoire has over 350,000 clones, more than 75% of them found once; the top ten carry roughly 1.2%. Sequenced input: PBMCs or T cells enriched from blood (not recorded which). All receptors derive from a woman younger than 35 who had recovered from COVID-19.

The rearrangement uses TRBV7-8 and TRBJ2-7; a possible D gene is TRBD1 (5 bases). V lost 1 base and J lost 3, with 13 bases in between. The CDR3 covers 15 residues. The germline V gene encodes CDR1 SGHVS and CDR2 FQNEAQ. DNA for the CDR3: TGTGCCAGCAGCTTAGGTGTAGGGGCTGTCTACGAGCAGTACTTC. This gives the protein CASSLGVGAVYEQYF.

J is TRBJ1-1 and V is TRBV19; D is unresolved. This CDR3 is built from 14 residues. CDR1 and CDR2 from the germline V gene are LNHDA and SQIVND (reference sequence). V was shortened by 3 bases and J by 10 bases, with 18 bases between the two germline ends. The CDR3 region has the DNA TGTGCCAGTAGTATTCGGGGTCATGAGGCAGGAGCTTTCTTT. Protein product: CASSIRGHEAGAFF.

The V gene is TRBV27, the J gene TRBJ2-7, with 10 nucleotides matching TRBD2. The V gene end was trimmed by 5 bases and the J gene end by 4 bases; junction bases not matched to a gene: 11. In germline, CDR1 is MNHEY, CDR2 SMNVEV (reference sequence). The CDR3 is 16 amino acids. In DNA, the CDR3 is TGTGCCAGCAGTCCGACCCCTCTAGCGGGGGCTTACGAGCAGTACTTC. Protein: CASSPTPLAGAYEQYF.

The CDR3 nucleotides are TGTGCCATCAGTGAGGTGACTGTAGATACGCAGTATTTT. Translated, it gives CAISEVTVDTQYF. The chain combines TRBV10-3 with TRBJ2-3; no clear D gene. Germline CDR1 is ENHRY and CDR2 is SYGVKD. V lost 2 bases and J lost 5, with 8 bases in between. The CDR3 is made up of 13 amino acids.

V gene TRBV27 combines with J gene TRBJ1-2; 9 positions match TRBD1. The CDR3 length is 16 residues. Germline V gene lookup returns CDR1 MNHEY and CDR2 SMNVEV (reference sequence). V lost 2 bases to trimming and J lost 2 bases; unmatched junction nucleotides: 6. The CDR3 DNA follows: TGTGCCAGCAGTTTACTAGGGACAGGGTTGAACTATGGCTACACCTTC. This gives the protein CASSLLGTGLNYGYTF.

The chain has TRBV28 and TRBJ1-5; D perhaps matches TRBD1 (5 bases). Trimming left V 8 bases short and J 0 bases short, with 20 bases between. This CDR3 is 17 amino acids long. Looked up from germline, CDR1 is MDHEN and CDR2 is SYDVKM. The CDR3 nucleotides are TGTGCCAGCGAGTTTGATCTGACAGCTGATAGCAATCAGCCCCAGCATTTT. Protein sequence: CASEFDLTADSNQPQHF.

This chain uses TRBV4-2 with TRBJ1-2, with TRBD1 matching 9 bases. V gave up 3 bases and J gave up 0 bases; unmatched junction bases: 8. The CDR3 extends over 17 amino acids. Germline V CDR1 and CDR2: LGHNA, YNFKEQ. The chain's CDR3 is CASSHGDRAQANYGYTF. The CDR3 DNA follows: TGTGCCAGCAGCCATGGGGACAGGGCTCAAGCTAACTATGGCTACACCTTC.

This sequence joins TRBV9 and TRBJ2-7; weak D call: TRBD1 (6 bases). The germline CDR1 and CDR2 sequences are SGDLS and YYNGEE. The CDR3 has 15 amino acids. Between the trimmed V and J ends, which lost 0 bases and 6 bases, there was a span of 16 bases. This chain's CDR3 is CASSVGHRDVGEQYF. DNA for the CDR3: TGTGCCAGCAGCGTAGGGCACAGGGATGTAGGCGAGCAGTACTTC.

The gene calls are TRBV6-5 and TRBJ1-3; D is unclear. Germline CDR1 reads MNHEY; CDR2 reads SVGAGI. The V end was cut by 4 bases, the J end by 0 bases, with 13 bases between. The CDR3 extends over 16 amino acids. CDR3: CASSSPPAYSGNTIYF. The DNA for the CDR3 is TGTGCCAGCAGTTCCCCCCCTGCCTACTCTGGAAACACCATATATTTT.

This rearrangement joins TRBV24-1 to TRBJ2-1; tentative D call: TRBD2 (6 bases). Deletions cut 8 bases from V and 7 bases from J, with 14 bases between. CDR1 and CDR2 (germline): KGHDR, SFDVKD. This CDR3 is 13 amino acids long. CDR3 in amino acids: CATKKGGSNEQFF. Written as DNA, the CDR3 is TGTGCCACCAAGAAAGGAGGGTCAAATGAGCAGTTCTTC.

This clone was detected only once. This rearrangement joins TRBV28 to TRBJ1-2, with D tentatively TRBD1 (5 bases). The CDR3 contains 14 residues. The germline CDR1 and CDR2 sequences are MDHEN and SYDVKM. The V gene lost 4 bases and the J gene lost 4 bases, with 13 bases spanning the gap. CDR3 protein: CASSSQVVAYGYTF. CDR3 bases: TGTGCCAGCAGTTCACAGGTGGTTGCCTATGGCTACACCTTC.

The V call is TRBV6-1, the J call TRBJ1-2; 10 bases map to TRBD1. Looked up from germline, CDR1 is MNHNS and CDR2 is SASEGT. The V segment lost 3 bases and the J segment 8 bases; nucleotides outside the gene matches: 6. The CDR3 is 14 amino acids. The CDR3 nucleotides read TGTGCCAGCAGTGACGGGACAGGGGCATGGGGCTACACCTTC. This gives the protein CASSDGTGAWGYTF.

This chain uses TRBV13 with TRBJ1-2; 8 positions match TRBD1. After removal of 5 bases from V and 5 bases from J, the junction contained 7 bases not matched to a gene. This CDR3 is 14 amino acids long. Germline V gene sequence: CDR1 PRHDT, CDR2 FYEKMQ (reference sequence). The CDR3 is CASSPSGTGYGYTF. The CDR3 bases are TGTGCCAGCAGCCCATCCGGGACAGGATATGGCTACACCTTC. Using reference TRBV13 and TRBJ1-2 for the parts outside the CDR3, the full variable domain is AAGVIQSPRHLIKEKRETATLKCYPIPRHDTVYWYQQGPGQDPQFLISFYEKMQSDKGSIPDRFSAQQFSDYHSELNMSSLELGDSALYFCASSPSGTGYGYTFGSGTRLTVV.

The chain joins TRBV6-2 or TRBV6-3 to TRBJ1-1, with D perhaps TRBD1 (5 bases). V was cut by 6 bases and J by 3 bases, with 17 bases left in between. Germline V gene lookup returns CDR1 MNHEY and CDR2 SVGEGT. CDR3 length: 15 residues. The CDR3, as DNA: TGTGCCAGCAGCGCTCAGGGCCAGTTGTACACTGAAGCTTTCTTT. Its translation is CASSAQGQLYTEAFF.

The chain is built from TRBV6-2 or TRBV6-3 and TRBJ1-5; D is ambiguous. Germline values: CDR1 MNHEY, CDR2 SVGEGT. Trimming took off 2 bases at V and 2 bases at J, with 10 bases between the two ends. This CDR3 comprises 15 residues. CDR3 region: CASSYASSGNQPQHF. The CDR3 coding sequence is TGTGCCAGCAGTTACGCGAGTTCCGGCAATCAGCCCCAGCATTTT.

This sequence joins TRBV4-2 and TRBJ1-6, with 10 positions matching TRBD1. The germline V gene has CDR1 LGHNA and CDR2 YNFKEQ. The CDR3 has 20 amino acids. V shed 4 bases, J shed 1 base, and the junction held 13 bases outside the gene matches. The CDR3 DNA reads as TGTGCCAGCAGCCCTAGGAGGGGACAGGGGAAAAAATCCTATAATTCACCCCTCCACTTT. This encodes CASSPRRGQGKKSYNSPLHF.

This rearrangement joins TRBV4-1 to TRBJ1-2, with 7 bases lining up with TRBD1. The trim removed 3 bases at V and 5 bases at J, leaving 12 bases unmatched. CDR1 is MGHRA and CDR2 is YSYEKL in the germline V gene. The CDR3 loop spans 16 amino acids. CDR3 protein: CASSHVRDSNIYGYTF. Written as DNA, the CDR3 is TGCGCCAGCAGCCATGTCCGGGACAGCAATATTTATGGCTACACCTTC.

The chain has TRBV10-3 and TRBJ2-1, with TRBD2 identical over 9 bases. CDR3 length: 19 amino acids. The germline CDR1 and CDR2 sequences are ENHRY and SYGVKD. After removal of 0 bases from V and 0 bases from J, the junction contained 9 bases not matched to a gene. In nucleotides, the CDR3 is TGTGCCATCAGTGAGTCGAGTAGCGGGGGTGCCAGCTCCTACAATGAGCAGTTCTTC. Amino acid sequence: CAISESSSGGASSYNEQFF.